One sample yielded the 21 T cell receptor beta chains listed below, sequenced in a study of early T cells in non-severe SARS-CoV-2 infection. TCRdb recomputed calls from the 5' RACE reads with MiXCR, one row per CDR3 protein. The data show over 20,000 distinct CDR3 sequences, with 4.5% to 6% seen just once and 3.5% to 4.5% held by the top ten. Sequenced sample: whole blood. The receptor source for this set is an adult who was a healthcare worker with PCR-confirmed SARS-CoV-2 infection or an uninfected control (not recorded which).

For this clonotype: This could be a read error, since a much larger clone is one nucleotide away. This sequence joins TRBV27 and TRBJ1-6; perhaps TRBD1 as D (6 bases). The CDR3 runs to 14 residues. The germline gives CDR1 MNHEY, CDR2 SMNVEV (reference sequence). In DNA, the CDR3 is TGTGCCAGCAGGTCGGGGGGCTGGAATTCACCCTTCCACTTT. Protein sequence: CASRSGGWNSPFHF.

This clonotype was seen many times. The rearrangement joins TRBV7-2 to TRBJ1-1; 8 nucleotides line up with TRBD1. The V gene's germline CDR1 is SGHTA and CDR2 FQGNSA. The trim removed 5 bases at V and 4 bases at J, leaving 6 bases unmatched. This CDR3 has 14 amino acids. In DNA, the CDR3 is TGTGCCAGCAGCCCAGGGGGCCAGGGCACTGAAGCTTTCTTT. This encodes CASSPGGQGTEAFF.

This clonotype was picked up many times. V gene TRBV2 combines with J gene TRBJ2-1, with no clear D. Looked up from germline, CDR1 is SNHLY and CDR2 is FYNNEI. This CDR3 has 11 residues. Trimming took off 4 bases at V and 4 bases at J, with 2 bases between the two ends. The chain's CDR3 is CASSGYNEQFF. The CDR3 DNA follows: TGTGCCAGCAGTGGTTACAATGAGCAGTTCTTC.

The V and J genes are TRBV5-1 and TRBJ1-6; 10 bases match TRBD1. The CDR3 extends over 15 amino acids. Germline-derived CDR1 and CDR2 are SGHRS and YFSETQ. Losses at the gene ends were 2 bases for V and 9 bases for J; bases not matched to a gene: 5. The CDR3 sequence is CASSFDRGQGSPLHF. CDR3 bases: TGCGCCAGCAGCTTTGACAGGGGGCAAGGTTCACCCCTCCACTTT.

This clonotype was observed many times. The rearrangement links TRBV19 to TRBJ2-7; unclear D gene. The V end lost 5 bases, the J end lost 9 bases, and 20 bases lay between the germline ends. This CDR3 has 14 amino acids. Germline V gives CDR1 LNHDA, CDR2 SQIVND (reference sequence). In nucleotides, the CDR3 is TGTGCCAGTAGTTGGGCCACCTCGGGTATCGGGCAGTACTTC. It encodes CASSWATSGIGQYF.

This clonotype was seen ten or more times. The J gene is TRBJ2-2, the V gene TRBV11-2, with TRBD1 identical over 9 bases. CDR3 length: 16 amino acids. Germline V CDR1 and CDR2: SGHAT, FQNNGV. Trimming cost V 5 bases and J 1 base; bases outside gene matches: 5. This chain's CDR3 is CASSPGTGLNTGELFF. The DNA of the CDR3 is TGTGCCAGCAGCCCCGGGACAGGGTTGAACACCGGGGAGCTGTTTTTT.

This chain joins TRBV9 and TRBJ1-1; 8 bases are shared with TRBD1. Unmatched junction bases numbered 11, after V lost 3 bases and J lost 7 bases. Germline assignment: CDR1 SGDLS and CDR2 YYNGEE. The CDR3 has 15 residues. CDR3 loop: CASSAQYRTGFEAFF. DNA of the CDR3: TGTGCCAGCAGCGCCCAATACCGGACAGGGTTTGAAGCTTTCTTT.

The chain has TRBV5-4 and TRBJ2-4; D possibly uses TRBD1 or TRBD2 (5 bases each). The CDR3 runs 14 residues. Germline V gives CDR1 SGHNT, CDR2 YYREEE (reference sequence). Trimming shortened V by 1 base and J by 5 bases, and 10 bases separated the two germline ends. CDR3: CASSLPGRQNIQYF. DNA of the CDR3: TGTGCCAGCAGCTTGCCGGGACGACAAAACATTCAGTACTTC.

This clonotype was recorded at least ten times. V usage is TRBV29-1 and J usage is TRBJ1-5, with D tentatively TRBD1 (6 bases). This CDR3 spans 13 amino acids. Trimming stripped 4 bases from V and 4 bases from J, with 11 bases between. The germline V gene encodes CDR1 SQVTM and CDR2 ANQGSEA. The CDR3 loop reads CSVASGANQPQHF. The CDR3, as DNA: TGCAGCGTTGCGTCAGGGGCGAATCAGCCCCAGCATTTT.

This clonotype occurred a few times. This sequence joins TRBV10-3 and TRBJ2-7; D gene uncertain. The CDR3 has 15 amino acids. V was trimmed by 6 bases and J by 4 bases, leaving 19 bases between them. The germline CDR1 and CDR2 sequences are ENHRY and SYGVKD. The CDR3 sequence: CAISRSDLGGYEQYF. The CDR3 DNA follows: TGTGCCATCAGCCGGTCTGACCTCGGCGGTTACGAGCAGTACTTC.

By share, this clonotype counts as medium-sized. The chain recombines TRBV7-9 with TRBJ1-6; D gene ambiguous. CDR1 is SEHNR, CDR2 FQNEAQ, per germline (reference sequence). V dropped 4 bases and J dropped 7 bases, with 8 bases sitting between them. This CDR3 spans 13 amino acids. The CDR3 DNA is TGTGCCAGCAGCTCGTCGATAAATTCACCCCTCCACTTT. This codes for CASSSSINSPLHF.

There are a few counts of this clonotype. The V call is TRBV6-4, the J call TRBJ2-2; the D call may be TRBD1 or TRBD2 (5 bases each). The V gene's germline CDR1 is MRHNA and CDR2 SNTAGT. The CDR3 spans 13 residues. V lost 5 bases and J lost 5, with 9 bases in between. CDR3 sequence reads: CASSQGETGELFF. The DNA for the CDR3 is TGTGCCAGCAGTCAGGGAGAGACCGGGGAGCTGTTTTTT.

This clonotype has just a few counts. This chain uses TRBV28 with TRBJ1-4; 8 bases match TRBD1. CDR1 and CDR2 (germline): MDHEN, SYDVKM. The CDR3 covers 15 residues. Unmatched junction bases numbered 7, after V lost 2 bases and J lost 8 bases. The CDR3 DNA reads as TGTGCCAGCAGTTTACCCGGACAGGGAGGGGAAAAACTGTTTTTT. Amino acid sequence: CASSLPGQGGEKLFF.

This clonotype was seen at least ten times. The chain carries TRBV12-3 or TRBV12-4 and TRBJ1-1; D ambiguous. The CDR3 sequence is 13 residues long. Trimming cost V 5 bases and J 7 bases, with 14 bases left between them. CDR3 amino acids: CASSPFLEDEAFF. DNA of the CDR3: TGTGCCAGCAGTCCTTTTCTTGAGGATGAAGCTTTCTTT.

By sample fraction, this clonotype is medium-sized. The chain recombines TRBV11-2 with TRBJ2-7; 12 bases map to TRBD1. Germline lookup yields CDR1 SGHAT and CDR2 FQNNGV. The CDR3 is 15 residues long. Unmatched junction bases numbered 7, after V lost 5 bases and J lost 5 bases. For the CDR3, the DNA is TGTGCCAGCAGCGTTAAGGGACAGGGGGCCCACGAGCAGTACTTC. Protein: CASSVKGQGAHEQYF.

This clonotype was detected many times. This chain links TRBV19 with TRBJ1-5; 8 positions agree with TRBD1. This CDR3 contains 16 residues. The germline V gene has CDR1 LNHDA and CDR2 SQIVND (reference sequence). V shed 7 bases and J 4 bases; nucleotides not matched to a gene: 12. The DNA for the CDR3 is TGTGCCAGTATCTGGCGCGGAACAGGGGGTAATCAGCCCCAGCATTTT. It encodes CASIWRGTGGNQPQHF.

Sample share makes this clonotype medium-sized. The V and J genes are TRBV18 and TRBJ1-3, with D perhaps matching TRBD1 (5 bases). Trimming left V 3 bases short and J 0 bases short, with 9 bases between. Germline CDR1 reads KGHSH; CDR2 reads LQKENI. CDR3 length: 15 residues. For the CDR3, the DNA is TGTGCCAGCTCACCGGGACTAACCTCTGGAAACACCATATATTTT. Its translation is CASSPGLTSGNTIYF.

This clonotype appeared many times. CDR3 coding DNA: TGTGCCAGCAGCCCGGAACAGGGAAGGAACACTGAAGCTTTCTTT. Its protein product is CASSPEQGRNTEAFF. V is TRBV13 and J is TRBJ1-1; a possible D gene is TRBD1 (6 bases). This CDR3 has 15 residues. Trimming stripped 5 bases from V and 1 base from J, with 14 bases between. The V gene's germline CDR1 is PRHDT and CDR2 FYEKMQ (reference sequence).

This clonotype was seen ten or more times. The chain uses TRBV11-2 and TRBJ1-1; 7 nucleotides line up with TRBD1. Germline assignment: CDR1 SGHAT and CDR2 FQNNGV. V gave up 5 bases and J gave up 2 bases; unmatched junction bases: 8. This CDR3 contains 15 residues. The CDR3, as DNA: TGTGCCAGCAGCCTCGAGACAGGGATCAACACTGAAGCTTTCTTT. Its translation: CASSLETGINTEAFF.

This clonotype was found many times. The chain combines TRBV7-6 with TRBJ1-4; TRBD1 might be the D (6 bases). V shed 3 bases and J shed 0 bases, with 14 bases lying between them. The CDR3 extends over 17 amino acids. Germline V gene data show CDR1 as SGHVS and CDR2 as FNYEAQ. Here the CDR3 reads CASSLKGGPATNEKLFF. CDR3 nucleotides: TGTGCCAGCAGCTTGAAAGGGGGACCGGCAACTAATGAAAAACTGTTTTTT.

This clonotype was seen repeatedly, ten times or more. The chain combines TRBV11-3 with TRBJ2-2; possibly TRBD1 for D (5 bases). Germline CDR1 reads SGHNT; CDR2 reads YENEEA. Trimming pared 0 bases from V and 5 bases from J, leaving 19 bases between. The CDR3 is 18 residues long. CDR3 DNA sequence: TGTGCCAGCAGCTTAGAGGGCTTGACAGCGACAATTACCGGGGAGCTGTTTTTT. It specifies CASSLEGLTATITGELFF.